A selection of T cell receptor beta chains follows, all from one sample in a study of metastatic and nonmetastatic thyroid tumors. TCRdb reanalyzed the PCR reads via MiXCR. Among more than 10,000 clones listed, approximately 12% were seen once. The specimen sequenced was blood. All receptors come from a female donor with papillary thyroid cancer or a benign thyroid nodule (not recorded which). Some clones in this sample may be carry-over from other donors' samples. Both conserved end residues are part of each CDR3. A D gene is named only where the DNA matches it firmly. The size entry is marked missing in some rows and otherwise reads once, few, many or a size class.

>TRBJ2-3|many|TRBV20-1|TRBD1
TGCAGTGCTAGGAGCACAGGGGGACCAGATACGCAGTATTTT
CSARSTGGPDTQYF
>TRBJ1-2|medium-sized|TRBV5-1|-
TGCGCCAGCAGCTTGGTGTACAGGGCAAGGGGCTACACCTTC
CASSLVYRARGYTF
>TRBJ1-3|many|TRBV7-9|TRBD1
TGTGCCAGCAGCTCCGGGACAGGTCGTCTATCCATATATTTT
CASSSGTGRLSIYF
>TRBJ1-1|many|TRBV10-2|TRBD1
TGCGCCAGCAGGGGAACGTCCAGGGACAGCGGGGACACTGAAGCTTTCTTT
CASRGTSRDSGDTEAFF
>TRBJ1-4|many|TRBV2|-
TGTGCCAGCAGTGGGGCGGACGGAAATGAAAAACTGTTTTTT
CASSGADGNEKLFF
>TRBJ2-3|many|TRBV18|-
TGTGCCAGCTCAAGTGGCGCAGATACGCAGTATTTT
CASSSGADTQYF
>TRBJ2-5|many|TRBV9|TRBD1
TGTGCCAGCAGCGTAGACCTCAGGGGGCAAGAGACCCAGTACTTC
CASSVDLRGQETQYF
>TRBJ2-7|few|TRBV19|-
TGTGCCATTAGTAGGGACAATTCCTACGAGCATTACTTC
CAISRDNSYEHYF
>TRBJ1-1|medium-sized|TRBV6-1|-
TGTGCCAGTTGGGCATCTCGGAGGGACACTGAAGCTTTCTTT
CASWASRRDTEAFF
>TRBJ2-5|many|TRBV27|-
TGTGCCAGCAGTACTCGCCGGGGTTTGGAGACCCAGTACTTC
CASSTRRGLETQYF
>TRBJ1-5|many|TRBV28|-
TGTGCCAGCAGTTTAAGGGCAGTTAATAATCAGCCCCAGCATTTT
CASSLRAVNNQPQHF
>TRBJ1-5|medium-sized|TRBV4-1|TRBD1
TGCGCCAGCAGCCTTTCGGACAGGGCCCTCAATCAGCCCCAGCATTTT
CASSLSDRALNQPQHF
>TRBJ2-7|many|TRBV7-8|-
TGTGCCAGCAGCTTATCTGGGCTGGCGGCCTACGAGCAGTACTTC
CASSLSGLAAYEQYF
>TRBJ2-5|many|TRBV14|TRBD2
TGTGCCAGCAGCCAAGTGGGGGGACTACCCCGACGGGAGACCCAGTACTTC
CASSQVGGLPRRETQYF
>TRBJ1-6|few|TRBV30|-
TGTGCCTGGGAACAGGGTAGGAGAAATTCACCCCTCCACTTT
CAWEQGRRNSPLHF
>TRBJ1-2|many|TRBV4-1|-
TGCGCCAGCAGCCAAGAGGGATATGGCTACACCTTC
CASSQEGYGYTF
>TRBJ2-5|many|TRBV2|-
TGTGCCAGCAGCCGGCCGGCCGCGCAAGAGACCCAGTACTTC
CASSRPAAQETQYF
>TRBJ1-2|medium-sized|TRBV24-1|TRBD1
TGTGCCACCAGTCCGGGACAGGGGTATGGCTACACCTTC
CATSPGQGYGYTF
>TRBJ2-5|medium-sized|TRBV6-6|TRBD1
TGTGCCAGCAGTTACAGGGGGCGCGGAGAGACCCAGTACTTC
CASSYRGRGETQYF
>TRBJ1-1|medium-sized|TRBV15|TRBD1
TGTGCCACCAGCAGATCCGGGACAGGTATAGGAGATGCTTTCTTT
CATSRSGTGIGDAFF
>TRBJ2-3|medium-sized|TRBV6-1|TRBD2
TGTGCCAGCAGGCGTCTACTAGCGGGGGGGCGAGATACGCAGTATTTT
CASRRLLAGGRDTQYF
>TRBJ2-2|many|TRBV4-1|-
TGCGCCAGCAGCCAAGGCCCGGGTCAGGTCGGGGAGCTGTTTTTT
CASSQGPGQVGELFF
>TRBJ2-2|-|TRBV9|TRBD1
TGTGCCAGCAGCGTAGCAGGGGGCGCTGTCACCGGGGAGCTGTTTTTT
CASSVAGGAVTGELFF
>TRBJ2-2|many|TRBV7-7|-
TGTGCGAGCGGTTTGAACACCGGGGAGCTGTTTTTT
CASGLNTGELFF
>TRBJ2-5|many|TRBV14|TRBD2
TGCGCCAGCAGCCAATACCGGGGAGGGACCCCCCAAGAGACCCAGTACTTC
CASSQYRGGTPQETQYF
>TRBJ2-2|many|TRBV5-1|-
TGCGCCAGCAGTGGGGGACACTTGAACACCGGGGAGCTGTTTTTT
CASSGGHLNTGELFF
>TRBJ1-2|many|TRBV5-6|TRBD1
TGTGCCAGCAGCCCAAAGACAGGGTCGAGCTATGGCTACACCTTC
CASSPKTGSSYGYTF
>TRBJ2-3|medium-sized|TRBV6-4|-
TGTGCCAGCAGTCTCGGGGGCGGGAAGGGCACAGATACGCAGTATTTT
CASSLGGGKGTDTQYF
>TRBJ2-3|medium-sized|TRBV12-3/TRBV12-4|-
TGTGCCAGCAGTTTCTTGGAGGGGGGAGATACGCAGTATTTT
CASSFLEGGDTQYF
>TRBJ2-3|many|TRBV6-4|-
TGTGCCAGCAGTGACGGGGACACAGATACGCAGTATTTT
CASSDGDTDTQYF
>TRBJ2-7|medium-sized|TRBV18|TRBD1
TGTGCCAGCTCACCCGACAGGGGGCGACCCTACGAGCAGTACTTC
CASSPDRGRPYEQYF